This T cell receptor (beta chain) was sequenced in a study of T cell responses to AZD1222 COVID-19 vaccine. Study-level results: There were mostly white British donors and more females than males, and clonal diversity was possibly underestimated.

The CDR3 loop spans 15 amino acids. Germline CDR1 is LNHDA and CDR2 is SQIVND (reference sequence). The germline V and J ends were trimmed by 5 bases and 5 bases, with 16 bases remaining between them. Remarks on this clone: Its antigen is not known.

Some clones are missing from TCRdb's copy, which holds only in-frame ones; the method was immunoSEQ multiplex PCR. The sample has some 100,000 clones; roughly nine tenths are singletons. The TCR sequence derives from an adult in good health. This specimen was peripheral blood, taken on day 0 of AZD1222 vaccination. The chain employs TRBV19 and TRBJ1-5; D is undetermined. The CDR3 DNA sequence: TGTGCCAGTAGTTCCCTAGTGTTCGGGGATCAGCCCCAGCATTTT. Translating gives CASSSLVFGDQPQHF.